Listed below are T cell receptor beta chains from one sample, sequenced in a study of T-cell memory formation after mild COVID-19. TCRdb analysed the 5' RACE reads with MiXCR anew, one entry per CDR3 protein. The profile shows roughly 400,000 distinct CDR3 sequences, roughly 18% of them singletons. What was sequenced was PBMCs or a T cell subset sorted from them (not recorded which). These receptors originate from a man aged 18 to 35 who had mild COVID-19 (a few samples of this study predate the infection). Cell type and time point are not known. CDR3s include the opening cysteine and the closing phenylalanine or tryptophan. A D gene is named only where the DNA matches it firmly. A clone size is listed for some rows: how often the clone was seen (once, few, many), or a class if it is expanded.

d_gene	v_gene	abundance	j_gene	CDR3aa	CDR3nt
TRBD1	TRBV29-1	NA	TRBJ1-1	CSADDRGITEAFF	TGCAGCGCGGATGACAGGGGAATCACTGAAGCTTTCTTT
TRBD1	TRBV11-2	NA	TRBJ2-1	CASRRQGFPNEQFF	TGTGCCAGCAGGCGACAGGGGTTTCCCAATGAGCAGTTCTTC
TRBD2	TRBV29-1	NA	TRBJ2-1	CSVVPLAGRFEQFF	TGCAGCGTTGTTCCACTAGCGGGGCGTTTTGAGCAGTTCTTC
NA	TRBV25-1	many	TRBJ1-5	CASTDGDSNQPQHF	TGTGCCAGCACGGACGGAGATAGCAATCAGCCCCAGCATTTT
NA	TRBV27	many	TRBJ1-6	CASSFRPIESPLHF	TGTGCCAGCAGTTTCCGGCCGATTGAGTCACCCCTCCACTTT
NA	TRBV5-1	NA	TRBJ2-1	CASSLRDTYNEQFF	TGCGCCAGCAGCTTACGGGACACCTACAATGAGCAGTTCTTC
NA	TRBV11-3	few	TRBJ2-5	CASSLRDLETQYF	TGTGCCAGCAGCTTAAGGGATTTGGAGACCCAGTACTTC
NA	TRBV6-6	many	TRBJ2-3	CASSFPGPRAPDTQYF	TGTGCCAGCAGTTTTCCGGGGCCGCGCGCCCCCGATACGCAGTATTTT
TRBD2	TRBV7-9	NA	TRBJ2-3	CASSSTSGGADTQYF	TGTGCCAGCAGCTCAACTAGCGGGGGGGCAGATACGCAGTATTTT
TRBD1	TRBV29-1	NA	TRBJ2-7	CSVEGQDYEQYF	TGCAGCGTTGAGGGACAGGACTACGAGCAGTACTTC
NA	TRBV7-2	many	TRBJ2-2	CASSPRPAGGELFF	TGTGCCAGCAGCCCCCGCCCGGCGGGTGGGGAGCTGTTTTTT
TRBD1	TRBV6-5	NA	TRBJ1-2	CASSRKTLGQSYGYTF	TGTGCCAGCAGTCGGAAGACTTTGGGACAGAGCTATGGCTACACCTTC
NA	TRBV6-5	few	TRBJ2-3	CASSYPRSDTQYF	TGTGCCAGCAGTTACCCTAGATCAGATACGCAGTATTTT
NA	TRBV18	many	TRBJ2-2	CASSPIAAGELFF	TGTGCCAGCTCACCTATCGCGGCCGGGGAGCTGTTTTTT
NA	TRBV7-9	NA	TRBJ2-2	CASSLIGSGSGELFF	TGTGCCAGCAGCTTAATCGGGTCAGGATCCGGGGAGCTGTTTTTT
TRBD1	TRBV30	once	TRBJ1-1	CAWSGQGAEAFF	TGTGCCTGGAGTGGACAGGGCGCTGAAGCTTTCTTT
NA	TRBV20-1	NA	TRBJ2-2	CSASPGMRAAGELFF	TGCAGTGCTAGTCCAGGGATGAGGGCCGCCGGGGAGCTGTTTTTT
NA	TRBV19	many	TRBJ2-7	CASSTGSYEQYF	TGTGCCAGTAGTACAGGATCCTACGAGCAGTACTTC
TRBD1	TRBV9	many	TRBJ1-2	CASSVEGGGIVGYTF	TGTGCCAGCAGCGTAGAAGGAGGGGGCATCGTCGGCTACACCTTC
NA	TRBV5-1	few	TRBJ2-5	CASSWGGAQETQYF	TGCGCCAGCAGCTGGGGCGGGGCCCAAGAGACCCAGTACTTC
TRBD1	TRBV7-3	few	TRBJ2-7	CASSPGTGSHEQYF	TGTGCCAGCAGCCCTGGGACAGGGAGCCACGAGCAGTACTTC
NA	TRBV6-2/TRBV6-3	NA	TRBJ2-7	CATSVGPTYEQYF	TGTGCCACCAGTGTCGGGCCCACCTACGAGCAGTACTTC
NA	TRBV7-9	NA	TRBJ1-5	CASSLGQARPQHF	TGTGCCAGCAGCTTAGGACAGGCTCGGCCCCAGCATTTT
NA	TRBV6-2/TRBV6-3	NA	TRBJ1-5	CASSYPYSGPVGNQPQHF	TGTGCCAGCAGTTACCCGTACTCCGGGCCTGTGGGCAATCAGCCCCAGCATTTT
TRBD1	TRBV29-1	NA	TRBJ1-5	CSVEDGTGAGQPQHF	TGCAGCGTTGAAGATGGGACAGGAGCAGGGCAGCCCCAGCATTTT